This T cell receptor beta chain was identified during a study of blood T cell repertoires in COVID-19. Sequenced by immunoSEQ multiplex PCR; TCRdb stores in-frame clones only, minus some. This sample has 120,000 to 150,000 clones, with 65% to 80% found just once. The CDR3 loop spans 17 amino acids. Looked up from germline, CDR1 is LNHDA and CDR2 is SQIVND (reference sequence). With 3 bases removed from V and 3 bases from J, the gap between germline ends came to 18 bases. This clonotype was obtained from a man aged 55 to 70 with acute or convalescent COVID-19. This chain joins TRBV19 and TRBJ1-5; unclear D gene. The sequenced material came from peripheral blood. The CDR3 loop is CASSMSLRVGNNQPQHF. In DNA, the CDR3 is TGTGCCAGTAGTATGAGTCTGAGGGTAGGGAACAATCAGCCCCAGCATTTT.